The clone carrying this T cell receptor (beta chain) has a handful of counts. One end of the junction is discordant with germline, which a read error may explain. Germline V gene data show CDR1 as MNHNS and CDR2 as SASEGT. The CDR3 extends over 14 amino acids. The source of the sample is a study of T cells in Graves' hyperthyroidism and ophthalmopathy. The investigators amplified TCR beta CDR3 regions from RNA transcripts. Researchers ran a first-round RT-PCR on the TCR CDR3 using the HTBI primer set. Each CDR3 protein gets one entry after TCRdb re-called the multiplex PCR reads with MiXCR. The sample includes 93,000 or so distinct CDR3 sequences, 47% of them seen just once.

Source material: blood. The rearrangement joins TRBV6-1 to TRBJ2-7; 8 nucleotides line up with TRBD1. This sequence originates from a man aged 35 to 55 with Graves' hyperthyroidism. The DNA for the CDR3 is TGTGCCAGCAGGCCTGACAGGGGAGCCTACGGGCAGTACTTC. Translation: CASRPDRGAYGQYF.